Detailed here is one TCR beta chain. This clone was seen more than once but under ten times. Its antigen target is currently unknown. The record has no base qualities; no much larger clone is one base away. The entire amount of isolated RNA was reverse transcribed using the High Capacity cDNA Reverse Transcription Kit, so the sequenced TCRB transcripts were expressed ones. Deep immunoSEQ sequencing was applied to naive, central memory and regulatory T cell samples, giving an average of approximately 3.8 million total reads per sample. Sorted cells were lysed in RLT buffer and RNA was extracted with DNase-treated RNeasy Micro or Mini kits, depending on cell number. To prevent cross-contamination, each cell subset was processed individually, whereas patient and healthy donor samples were processed jointly. Using the immunoSEQ multiplex PCR, TCRB sequences were amplified from cDNA into 87-bp fragments spanning the CDR3 region. Sequencing of the amplicons was performed on the Illumina HiSeq platform. The source study handled its data this way. PCR bias was corrected computationally using synthetic template baselines, and reads within Hamming distance 2 were collapsed, with unmergeable singletons discarded. Reads were aligned to IMGT to assign V, D and J genes, CDR3 length, and insertions or deletions at six rearrangement sites. Within each subset, clonotype counts were normalized to sorted cell number, and only after that were true diversity and Gini coefficients computed with the tcR R package. The overlap coefficient, calculated on TCRB nucleotide sequences, was used to quantify repertoire sharing. Imported from immuneACCESS, the table was reduced by TCRdb to in-frame sequences with V and J called. These copies leave out some clones; in studies compared against another copy, an unresolved V gene accounts for under half, and the cause of the remainder is not known. V, J and clone size derive from that table, while D and trimming were established from the DNA sequence. Within this sample are 250,000 to 350,000 clones, with 14% of them counted one time only. Around 7% of the sample is in the top ten clones.

A single peripheral blood draw of around 0.11 L on average was collected from each donor into heparinised tubes. Using a panel that included CD45RO, CCR7, CD25, CD127, CD95 and CD27, naive, central memory, regulatory and stem cell-like memory CD4+ T cells were sorted on a BD FACSAria II. Every sorted population had a purity above 95%. PBMCs were isolated right away by Lymphoprep density gradient centrifugation and were stained directly, without culture. So that batch effects would be minimized, each experiment stained and sorted samples in pairs, pairing one healthy donor with one patient. CDR1 GTSNPN and CDR2 SVGIG are derived from the germline V gene (reference sequence). There are 14 amino acids in the CDR3, from cysteine to phenylalanine inclusive. The only DNA kept is the CDR3, 42 bases in frame from the first base. The trim is 5 bases for V and 7 bases for J, with a gap of 18 bases between the germline ends.

This specimen comes from a study of beta chain features in type 1 diabetes (dated by TCRdb to 2017 to 2018). Study-wide context: Mean age, gender distribution, total cell number and subset yield did not differ between patients and healthy donors. A total of roughly 110 million sorted cells were examined across all samples, and the number of cells per subset was strongly correlated with RNA yield. The study compared the TCRB repertoires of sorted circulating CD4+ T cell subsets in recently diagnosed type 1 diabetes patients with those in matched healthy donors. Naive and central memory subsets were obtained from all 30 or so donors, but regulatory and stem cell-like memory subsets were isolated from only 8 patients and 8 healthy donors. Summary of the overall study and its limitations: At VDJ recombination sites, patients with type 1 diabetes made fewer insertions and deleted more nucleotides, a pattern implying thymic rearrangement abnormalities. Naive, central memory and regulatory TCRB repertoires appeared more similar among patients than among healthy donors. Type 1 diabetes patients showed a moderate but significant shortening of TCRB CDR3 length in all four CD4+ subsets. Shorter templates might be favored by PCR, yet because patient and control samples were amplified and corrected together, any such skew would affect both groups equally. Because the HLA sub-analyses included only small numbers of individuals, any influence of HLA type on TCRB rearrangement was left unresolved. Sequencing cDNA rather than genomic DNA could over-represent highly expressing activated cells, although activation and CD3 levels did not differ between groups.

The sample comprised central memory CD4+ T cells from blood. This sequence was found in a man aged 30 to 39 in good health. The V and J segments used are TRBV30 and TRBJ2-1; the D element could tentatively be TRBD1 or TRBD2, as 5 bases agree for each. The CDR3 here reads CAWGPGPTTNEQFF. The nucleotides are TGTGCCTGGGGGCCGGGACCTACAACTAATGAGCAGTTCTTC.